This record looks at one T cell receptor (beta chain) sequence and its context. In the source study's methods: Reference gene primer amplification gave nucleated cell count estimates. Measured with immunoSEQ multiplex PCR; TCRdb has only the in-frame clones, and not every one. The V and J calls and clone size are taken from that table; D and trimming were inferred from the DNA. The sample yields 100,000 or so clones, around four fifths seen once. The record originates from a study of blood T cell repertoires in COVID-19. In the study overall: Some COVID-19 samples were acute and others convalescent; all came from the United States, Italy and Spain. PBMCs, B-cell-depleted T cells, or T cells provided the cDNA or gDNA that made up the material.

The sequenced sample was peripheral blood. The TCR was taken from a woman between 70 and 85 years old with active or convalescent COVID-19.

The chain's CDR3 is CASSYGQGGSPLHF. For the CDR3, the DNA is TGTGCCAGCAGTTACGGACAGGGCGGCTCACCCCTCCACTTT. This rearrangement joins TRBV6-2 or TRBV6-3 to TRBJ1-6; 8 positions match TRBD1. The CDR3 runs 14 residues. The germline CDR1 and CDR2 sequences are MNHEY and SVGEGT. With V trimmed by 2 bases and J by 10 bases, 4 bases remained unmatched.